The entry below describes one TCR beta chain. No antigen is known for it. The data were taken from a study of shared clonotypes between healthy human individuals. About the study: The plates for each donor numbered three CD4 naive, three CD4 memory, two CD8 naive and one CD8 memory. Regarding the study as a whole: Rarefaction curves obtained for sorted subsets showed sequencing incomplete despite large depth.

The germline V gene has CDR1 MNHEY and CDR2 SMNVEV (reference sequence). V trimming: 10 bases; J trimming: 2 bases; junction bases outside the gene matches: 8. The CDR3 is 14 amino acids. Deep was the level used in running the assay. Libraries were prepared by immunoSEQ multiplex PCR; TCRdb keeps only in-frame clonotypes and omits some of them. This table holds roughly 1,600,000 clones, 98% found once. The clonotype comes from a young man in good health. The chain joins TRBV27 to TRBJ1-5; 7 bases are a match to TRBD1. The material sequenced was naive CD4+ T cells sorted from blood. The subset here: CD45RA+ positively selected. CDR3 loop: CATRSDRGNQPQHF. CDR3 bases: TGTGCCACCAGATCAGACAGGGGCAATCAGCCCCAGCATTTT.